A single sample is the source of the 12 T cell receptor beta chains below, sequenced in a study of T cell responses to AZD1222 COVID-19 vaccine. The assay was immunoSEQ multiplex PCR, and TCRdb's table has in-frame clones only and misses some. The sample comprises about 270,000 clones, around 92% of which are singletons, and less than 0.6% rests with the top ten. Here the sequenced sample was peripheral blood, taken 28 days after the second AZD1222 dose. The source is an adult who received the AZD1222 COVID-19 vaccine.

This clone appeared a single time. Here the CDR3 DNA reads TGCGCCAGCAGCCCAGCGGGACCACCAAATGAAAAACTGTTTTTT. Translating gives CASSPAGPPNEKLFF. The rearrangement joins TRBV4-3 to TRBJ1-4, with D possibly matching TRBD1 (5 bases). The CDR3 consists of 15 residues. Germline assignment: CDR1 LGHNA and CDR2 YSLEER. V gave up 4 bases and J gave up 5 bases, with 14 bases separating them.

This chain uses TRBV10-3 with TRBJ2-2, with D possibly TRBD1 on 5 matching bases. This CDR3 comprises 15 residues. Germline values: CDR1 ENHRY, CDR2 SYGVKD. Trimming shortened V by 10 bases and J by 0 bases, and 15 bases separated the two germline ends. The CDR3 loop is CASVDTHPNTGELFF. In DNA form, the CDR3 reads TGTGCCAGCGTGGACACCCACCCGAACACCGGGGAGCTGTTTTTT.

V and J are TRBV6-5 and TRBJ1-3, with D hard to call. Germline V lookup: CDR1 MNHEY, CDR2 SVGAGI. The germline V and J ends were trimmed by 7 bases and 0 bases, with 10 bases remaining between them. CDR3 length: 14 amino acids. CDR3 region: CASKPFSSGNTIYF. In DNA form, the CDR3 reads TGTGCCAGCAAGCCTTTTTCCTCTGGAAACACCATATATTTT.

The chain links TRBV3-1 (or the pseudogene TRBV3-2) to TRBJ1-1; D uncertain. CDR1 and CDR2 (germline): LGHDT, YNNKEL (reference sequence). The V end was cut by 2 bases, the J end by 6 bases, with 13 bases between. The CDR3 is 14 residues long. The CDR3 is CASSQKGAIPEAFF. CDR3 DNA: TGTGCCAGCAGCCAAAAGGGCGCGATTCCTGAAGCTTTCTTT.

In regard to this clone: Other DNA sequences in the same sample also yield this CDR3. CDR3 nucleotide sequence: TGTGCCAGCAGTGACAGACAGGGCTATGGCTACACCTTC. Translating gives CASSDRQGYGYTF. V gene TRBV6-1 combines with J gene TRBJ1-2, with TRBD1 matching 7 bases. CDR3 length: 13 amino acids. After removal of 3 bases from V and 4 bases from J, the junction contained 2 bases not matched to a gene. Germline V gives CDR1 MNHNS, CDR2 SASEGT.

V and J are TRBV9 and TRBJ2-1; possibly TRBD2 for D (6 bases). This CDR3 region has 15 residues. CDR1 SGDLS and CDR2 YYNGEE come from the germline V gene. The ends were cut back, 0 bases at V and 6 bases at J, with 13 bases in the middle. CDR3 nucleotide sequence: TGTGCCAGCAGCGTAGGCGGGAATGTTCGCAATGAGCAGTTCTTC. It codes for CASSVGGNVRNEQFF.

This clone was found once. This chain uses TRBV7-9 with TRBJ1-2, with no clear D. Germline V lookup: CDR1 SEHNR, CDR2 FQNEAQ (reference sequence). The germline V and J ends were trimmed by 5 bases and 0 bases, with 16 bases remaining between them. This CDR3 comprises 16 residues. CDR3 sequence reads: CASSPTTPQSNYGYTF. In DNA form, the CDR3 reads TGTGCCAGCAGCCCTACTACACCCCAGTCTAACTATGGCTACACCTTC. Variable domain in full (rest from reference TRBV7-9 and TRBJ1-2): DTGVSQNPRHKITKRGQNVTFRCDPISEHNRLYWYRQTLGQGPEFLTYFQNEAQLEKSRLLSDRFSAERPKGSFSTLEIQRTEQGDSAMYLCASSPTTPQSNYGYTFGSGTRLTVV.

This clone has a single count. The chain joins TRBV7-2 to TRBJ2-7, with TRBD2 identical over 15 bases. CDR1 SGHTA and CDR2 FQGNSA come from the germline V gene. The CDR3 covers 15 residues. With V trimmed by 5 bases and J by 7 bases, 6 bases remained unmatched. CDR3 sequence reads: CASSTGLAGGREQYF. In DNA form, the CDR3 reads TGTGCCAGCAGCACCGGACTAGCGGGGGGGCGTGAGCAGTACTTC.

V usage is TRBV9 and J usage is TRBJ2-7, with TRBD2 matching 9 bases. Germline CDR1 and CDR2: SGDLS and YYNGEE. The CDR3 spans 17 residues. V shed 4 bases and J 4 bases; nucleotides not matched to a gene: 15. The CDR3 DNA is TGTGCCAGCAGCCCTAAGCTGTCAAGCGGGAGGTGGTACGAGCAGTACTTC. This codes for CASSPKLSSGRWYEQYF.

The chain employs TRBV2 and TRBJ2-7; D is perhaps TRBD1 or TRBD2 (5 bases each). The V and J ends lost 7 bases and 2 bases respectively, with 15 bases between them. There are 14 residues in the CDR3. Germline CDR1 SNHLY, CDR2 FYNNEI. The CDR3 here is CASTPGTDPYEQYF. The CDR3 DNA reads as TGTGCCAGCACTCCCGGGACGGACCCCTACGAGCAGTACTTC.

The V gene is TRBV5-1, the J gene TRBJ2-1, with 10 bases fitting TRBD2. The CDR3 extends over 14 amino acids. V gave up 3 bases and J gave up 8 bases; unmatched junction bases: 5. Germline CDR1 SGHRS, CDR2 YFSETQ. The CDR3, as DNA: TGCGCCAGCAGCTACTCTAGCGGGAGAGATGAGCAGTTCTTC. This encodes CASSYSSGRDEQFF.

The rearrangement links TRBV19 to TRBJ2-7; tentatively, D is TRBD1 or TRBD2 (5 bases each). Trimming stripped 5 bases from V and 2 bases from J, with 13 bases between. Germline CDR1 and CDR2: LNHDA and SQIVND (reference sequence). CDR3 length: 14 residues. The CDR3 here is CASSPGTKPYEQYF. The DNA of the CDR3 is TGTGCCAGTAGTCCCGGGACCAAACCCTACGAGCAGTACTTC. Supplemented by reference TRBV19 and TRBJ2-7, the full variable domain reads DGGITQSPKYLFRKEGQNVTLSCEQNLNHDAMYWYRQDPGQGLRLIYYSQIVNDFQKGDIAEGYSVSREKKESFPLTVTSAQKNPTAFYLCASSPGTKPYEQYFGPGTRLTVT.